The 17 T cell receptor beta chains below were found in one sample sequenced in a study of shared clonotypes between healthy human individuals. Method: immunoSEQ multiplex PCR; TCRdb's copy keeps in-frame clones and lacks some. The sample has fewer than 2.5 million clones, approximately 93% seen once. Sample: naive CD4+ T cells from PBMCs. Subset in this sample: CD45RA+ positively selected. These receptors all come from a young man in good health. Some clones in this sample may be carry-over from other donors' samples.

This clone was observed once. V usage is TRBV5-1 and J usage is TRBJ2-7; D remains ambiguous. The CDR3 runs 13 residues. V shed 1 base and J shed 3 bases, with 8 bases lying between them. CDR1 SGHRS and CDR2 YFSETQ come from the germline V gene. In DNA form, the CDR3 reads TGCGCCAGCAGCTTGACCGGGCTCTACGAGCAGTACTTC. Translating it yields CASSLTGLYEQYF.

The V call is TRBV5-1, the J call TRBJ2-1; 12 bases line up with TRBD1. Germline V gene data show CDR1 as SGHRS and CDR2 as YFSETQ. The CDR3 sequence is 15 residues long. V was clipped by 4 bases and J by 9 bases; unmatched bases: 8. The DNA of the CDR3 is TGCGCCAGCAGCGTGGGACAGGGGGCTCGGCGTGAGCAGTTCTTC. Translation: CASSVGQGARREQFF. The full variable domain, its missing parts supplied by reference TRBV5-1 and TRBJ2-1, is KAGVTQTPRYLIKTRGQQVTLSCSPISGHRSVSWYQQTPGQGLQFLFEYFSETQRNKGNFPGRFSGRQFSNSRSEMNVSTLELGDSALYLCASSVGQGARREQFFGPGTRLTVL.

This clone was counted a single time. The sample contains more than one DNA sequence encoding this CDR3. The V call is TRBV9, the J call TRBJ2-7; 10 bases are a match to TRBD1. This CDR3 region has 15 residues. With V trimmed by 0 bases and J by 3 bases, 3 bases remained unmatched. Germline CDR1 SGDLS, CDR2 YYNGEE. The CDR3 reads CASSVGGTGVYEQYF. The CDR3 bases are TGTGCCAGCAGCGTAGGTGGGACAGGGGTCTACGAGCAGTACTTC.

The V call is TRBV7-9, the J call TRBJ2-7; 9 nucleotides agree with TRBD1. CDR3 length: 16 residues. Germline V gene sequence: CDR1 SEHNR, CDR2 FQNEAQ (reference sequence). The V and J ends lost 5 bases and 2 bases, in that order; junction bases with no gene match: 10. DNA of the CDR3: TGTGCCAGCAGCCCAGCACGGGACAGGGCGACCTACGAGCAGTACTTC. It yields the protein CASSPARDRATYEQYF.

The chain carries TRBV7-9 and TRBJ1-3; D is uncertain. Trimming removed 1 base from V and 0 bases from J, with 7 bases in between. CDR1 and CDR2 from the germline V gene are SEHNR and FQNEAQ (reference sequence). The CDR3 consists of 15 residues. This chain's CDR3 is CASSLVADSGNTIYF. The DNA of the CDR3 is TGTGCCAGCAGCTTAGTGGCAGACTCTGGAAACACCATATATTTT.

This sequence joins TRBV6-5 and TRBJ2-5, with 8 bases identical to TRBD1. This CDR3 is 15 amino acids long. Germline lookup yields CDR1 MNHEY and CDR2 SVGAGI. V lost 0 bases to trimming and J lost 7 bases; unmatched junction nucleotides: 7. The CDR3, as DNA: TGTGCCAGCAGTTACTCCAGGGGGCACCTGGGGACCCAGTACTTC. It encodes CASSYSRGHLGTQYF.

The V call is TRBV28, the J call TRBJ2-1, with 7 bases lining up with TRBD2. The CDR3 is 15 residues long. With 5 bases clipped from V and 3 bases from J, the junction kept 7 bases outside the gene matches. Looked up from germline, CDR1 is MDHEN and CDR2 is SYDVKM. CDR3 sequence reads: CASSNLPGGYNEQFF. CDR3 nucleotides: TGTGCCAGCAGTAACCTGCCGGGAGGCTACAATGAGCAGTTCTTC.

The genes are TRBV18 and TRBJ1-1; 11 positions match TRBD1. Germline V gives CDR1 KGHSH, CDR2 LQKENI. Germline trimming cut 4 bases from V and 5 bases from J; bases unmatched to any gene: 6. The CDR3 consists of 15 residues. CDR3 bases: TGTGCCAGCTCACGAGGACAGGGGGCAAGGACTGAAGCTTTCTTT. It translates to CASSRGQGARTEAFF. Combining the CDR3 with reference TRBV18 and TRBJ1-1 gives the whole variable domain NAGVMQNPRHLVRRRGQEARLRCSPMKGHSHVYWYRQLPEEGLKFMVYLQKENIIDESGMPKERFSAEFPKEGPSILRIQQVVRGDSAAYFCASSRGQGARTEAFFGQGTRLTVV.

As to this clone: The same CDR3 can be traced to other DNA sequences in this sample. The rearrangement links TRBV5-4 to TRBJ1-1; unclear D gene. The CDR3 has 14 amino acids. Germline V gives CDR1 SGHNT, CDR2 YYREEE (reference sequence). V lost 2 bases and J 1 base, leaving 9 bases between the germline ends. The CDR3 nucleotides are TGTGCCAGCAGCTTCGGTGGAGGGAACACTGAAGCTTTCTTT. Protein product: CASSFGGGNTEAFF. The whole variable domain, filled in from reference TRBV5-4 and TRBJ1-1, reads ETGVTQSPTHLIKTRGQQVTLRCSSQSGHNTVSWYQQALGQGPQFIFQYYREEENGRGNFPPRFSGLQFPNYSSELNVNALELDDSALYLCASSFGGGNTEAFFGQGTRLTVV.

The J gene is TRBJ1-3, the V gene TRBV9; a possible D gene is TRBD1 (6 bases). V was cut by 4 bases and J by 6 bases, with 17 bases left in between. Germline CDR1 and CDR2: SGDLS and YYNGEE. The CDR3 loop spans 15 amino acids. The CDR3 sequence: CASSPPQGTVNTIYF. The CDR3 region has the DNA TGTGCCAGCAGCCCCCCACAGGGAACTGTAAACACCATATATTTT.

The chain couples TRBV10-1 to TRBJ2-3, with D possibly matching TRBD2 (6 bases). CDR1 is WNHNN and CDR2 is SYGVQD in the germline V gene (reference sequence). Trimming took off 5 bases at V and 6 bases at J, with 15 bases between the two ends. The CDR3 is 14 amino acids. DNA of the CDR3: TGCGCCAGCAGTATAGGGACTGCCTTCGATACGCAGTATTTT. Amino acids: CASSIGTAFDTQYF.

Regarding this clone: The same CDR3 also results from other DNA sequences found in this sample. V gene TRBV28 combines with J gene TRBJ2-3, with 8 bases identical to TRBD2. This CDR3 contains 13 residues. CDR1 is MDHEN and CDR2 is SYDVKM in the germline V gene. The trim removed 7 bases at V and 0 bases at J, leaving 0 bases unmatched. The CDR3 DNA follows: TGTGCCAGCACTAGCGGGAGCACAGATACGCAGTATTTT. Encoded protein: CASTSGSTDTQYF.

This sequence joins TRBV7-2 and TRBJ2-1; TRBD2 matches at 12 bases. J was trimmed by 0 bases and V by 2 bases; bases with no gene match: 8. The germline gives CDR1 SGHTA, CDR2 FQGNSA. The CDR3 is made up of 19 amino acids. Written as DNA, the CDR3 is TGTGCCAGCAGCTTATTTTCCGGACTAGCGGGAAACTCCTACAATGAGCAGTTCTTC. This gives the protein CASSLFSGLAGNSYNEQFF.

This rearrangement joins TRBV18 to TRBJ2-1; the match to TRBD1 covers 8 bases. This CDR3 spans 15 amino acids. Losses at the gene ends were 5 bases for V and 8 bases for J; bases not matched to a gene: 11. Germline lookup yields CDR1 KGHSH and CDR2 LQKENI. DNA for the CDR3: TGTGCCAGCTCAAGCGGACAGGGTAGTTGGTATGAGCAGTTCTTC. Protein product: CASSSGQGSWYEQFF.

This clone was observed a single time. This sequence joins TRBV6-6 and TRBJ2-7; tentative D call: TRBD2 (6 bases). V was cut by 2 bases and J by 0 bases, with 11 bases left in between. The CDR3 is 15 amino acids. Germline CDR1 reads MNHNY; CDR2 reads SVGAGI (reference sequence). CDR3 region: CASSYLRGSSYEQYF. DNA for the CDR3: TGTGCCAGCAGTTACCTGCGGGGTAGCTCCTACGAGCAGTACTTC.

The chain uses TRBV30 and TRBJ1-3; D call uncertain. Trimming left V 3 bases short and J 4 bases short, with 13 bases between. Germline CDR1 is GTSNPN and CDR2 is SVGIG (reference sequence). The CDR3 consists of 14 residues. DNA for the CDR3: TGTGCCTGGAGATCCATCGGCCTCGGAAACACCATATATTTT. Its protein product is CAWRSIGLGNTIYF.

The CDR3: CASSLKYEQYF. As DNA, the CDR3 is TGCGCCAGCAGCTTAAAATACGAGCAGTACTTC. V gene TRBV5-1 combines with J gene TRBJ2-7; D is unresolved. V lost 2 bases and J 4 bases, leaving 4 bases between the germline ends. Looked up from germline, CDR1 is SGHRS and CDR2 is YFSETQ. CDR3 length equals 11 residues.